The rows below give T cell receptor beta chains drawn from one sample of a study of cytomegalovirus exposure and HLA in healthy donors. Assay used: immunoSEQ multiplex PCR; TCRdb lists only in-frame clones, some missing. Of approximately 130,000 clones detected, around 72% appear once; the ten largest clones hold 2.9%. The sequencing sample was made of PBMCs. All receptors come from a human donor in good health. Both conserved end residues are part of each CDR3. A D gene is named only where the DNA matches it firmly. Size values are once, few and many counts, or a class for expanded clones, and some rows have none.

clone size	V gene	D gene	J gene	CDR3 protein	CDR3 DNA
NA	TRBV4-1	TRBD1	TRBJ2-1	CASSLDRGNEQFF	TGCGCCAGCAGCCTGGACAGGGGGAATGAGCAGTTCTTC
NA	TRBV7-9	NA	TRBJ1-4	CSSSFSVREATPNEKLFF	TGTTCCAGCAGCTTTTCAGTCAGGGAAGCCACCCCTAATGAAAAACTGTTTTTT
NA	TRBV27	NA	TRBJ2-7	CASSLKRGSDYEQYF	TGTGCCAGCAGTTTAAAGAGAGGGTCCGACTACGAGCAGTACTTC
few	TRBV7-9	TRBD2	TRBJ2-7	CATRPSSGGYEQYF	TGTGCCACCAGACCCTCTAGCGGGGGCTACGAGCAGTACTTC
NA	TRBV27	TRBD2	TRBJ2-1	CASRGLAGNYEQFF	TGTGCCAGCAGGGGACTAGCGGGAAACTATGAGCAGTTCTTC
NA	TRBV9	NA	TRBJ2-7	CASSVSPYPSYEQYF	TGTGCCAGCAGCGTTAGCCCCTACCCCTCCTACGAGCAGTACTTC
few	TRBV7-2	TRBD2	TRBJ2-7	CASSLRQGLAGSSYEQYF	TGTGCCAGCAGCTTACGCCAAGGACTAGCGGGAAGCTCCTACGAGCAGTACTTC
NA	TRBV11-2	TRBD1	TRBJ1-2	CASSRDRNYGYTF	TGTGCCAGCAGCAGGGACAGGAACTATGGCTACACCTTC
few	TRBV5-1	NA	TRBJ1-6	CASSLDPGKASPLHF	TGCGCCAGCAGCTTGGATCCAGGAAAGGCTTCACCCCTCCACTTT
NA	TRBV2	NA	TRBJ2-1	CASSEALTRVGEQFF	TGTGCCAGCAGTGAAGCGCTGACTAGAGTGGGTGAGCAGTTCTTC
NA	TRBV7-6	TRBD2	TRBJ2-3	CASSLWKRGGQGGTDTQYF	TGTGCCAGCAGTCTTTGGAAGCGGGGGGGCCAGGGGGGCACAGATACGCAGTATTTT
NA	TRBV4-3	TRBD1	TRBJ1-6	CASSRGDRGSPLHF	TGCGCCAGCAGCCGAGGCGACAGGGGATCACCCCTCCACTTT
NA	TRBV19	TRBD1	TRBJ2-6	CASSALQGARSGANVLTF	TGTGCCAGTAGTGCCCTACAGGGGGCGCGCTCTGGGGCCAACGTCCTGACTTTC
few	TRBV7-6	NA	TRBJ1-3	CASSALQSFSGNTIYF	TGTGCCAGCAGCGCGTTACAGAGCTTCTCTGGAAACACCATATATTTT
NA	TRBV4-2	TRBD2	TRBJ2-5	CASSQDFRGLAEVHF	TGTGCCAGCAGCCAAGATTTCCGAGGGCTAGCGGAGGTTCACTTC
NA	TRBV9	NA	TRBJ2-6	CASSVGAKRGANVLTF	TGTGCCAGCAGCGTAGGAGCGAAGCGGGGGGCCAACGTCCTGACTTTC
NA	TRBV30	TRBD2	TRBJ2-1	CAWRTSGSSREQFF	TGTGCCTGGAGAACTAGCGGGAGCTCAAGAGAGCAGTTCTTC
NA	TRBV5-4	NA	TRBJ2-2	CASSLAGFNTGELFF	TGTGCCAGCAGCTTGGCGGGATTTAACACCGGGGAGCTGTTTTTT
NA	TRBV27	NA	TRBJ1-2	CASRNRADYGYTF	TGTGCCAGCAGGAACAGGGCGGACTATGGCTACACCTTC
few	TRBV30	TRBD1	TRBJ2-3	CAWSKGQGWADTQYF	TGTGCCTGGAGTAAGGGACAGGGGTGGGCAGATACGCAGTATTTT
NA	TRBV5-4	NA	TRBJ1-6	CASSLVGALNSPLHF	TGTGCCAGCAGCTTGGTTGGGGCACTTAATTCACCCCTCCACTTT
NA	TRBV18	TRBD1	TRBJ2-1	CASSPPGQSTFF	TGTGCCAGCTCACCGCCGGGACAGTCAACGTTCTTC
few	TRBV11-2	NA	TRBJ2-7	CASSFLGAGRNEQYF	TGTGCCAGCAGCTTCCTAGGCGCAGGGCGGAACGAGCAGTACTTC
NA	TRBV5-4	TRBD1	TRBJ1-2	CASSLVGGGYGYTF	TGTGCCAGCAGCTTGGTAGGGGGCGGGTATGGCTACACCTTC
NA	TRBV2	NA	TRBJ2-3	CASKPGGDRRHTQYF	TGTGCCAGCAAGCCAGGCGGGGACCGTCGGCATACGCAGTATTTT
NA	TRBV5-1	TRBD2	TRBJ2-2	CASSLDVGRGLPNTGELFF	TGCGCCAGCAGCTTGGATGTCGGTAGGGGACTACCGAACACCGGGGAGCTGTTTTTT
NA	TRBV19	TRBD1	TRBJ1-2	CASFRDRDGLGGYTF	TGTGCCAGTTTCCGGGACAGGGATGGGTTAGGAGGCTACACCTTC
NA	TRBV28	NA	TRBJ1-5	CASSLIGSGQPQHF	TGTGCCAGCAGTTTAATCGGGTCGGGTCAGCCCCAGCATTTT